This T cell receptor beta chain was found in a study of STAT5B mutations in CD4+ large granular lymphocyte leukemia (dated by TCRdb to 2021 to 2024). In the study overall: Among healthy controls, the CDR3 'QG' motif was associated with a particular HLA allele. The TCRbeta repertoires of CD4+ T-cell large granular lymphocyte leukemia patients were compared with the TCRbeta repertoires of healthy blood donors. Flow cytometry on FACSCanto II or FACSVerse confirmed that purified fractions exceeded 95% purity among lymphocytes.

General conclusions and limits of the study: Data were not HLA-matched; higher clonality in CD4+ versus CD8+ T-LGLL could reflect the relatively small sample size. Enrichment of TRBV06-family usage was observed among the top patient clones (8/27) relative to healthy controls (2/35). Greater clonality appeared to be present in CD4-sorted patient repertoires than in healthy CD4+ repertoires, and the difference was retained after the putative leukemic clones were removed. Main leukemic clonotypes were private to each patient, although about 25% appeared at low frequency in other patients' non-leukemic repertoires.

Healthy controls were 37 blood donors whose buffy coats came from the Finnish Red Cross blood service. All TCR-sequenced material derived from peripheral blood: patient blood samples and healthy donor buffy coats. Peripheral blood mononuclear cells were isolated by Ficoll-Hypaque gradient centrifugation. CD4+ cells were magnetically purified from the buffy coats of healthy controls. The Gentra Puregene Cell and Tissue kit was used for genomic DNA extraction, and quantification was performed on a Qubit 2.0 fluorometer. Inclusive of the bounding cysteine and phenylalanine, the CDR3 is 15 residues long. Of all the DNA, just the CDR3 is kept, 45 bases in frame from base 1. The junction shows trimming of 7 bases on V and 0 bases on J, plus 15 bases between the germline ends. The germline V gene provides CDR1 SNHLY and CDR2 FYNNEI. Details on this clone: The target of this receptor is not known. It has no much larger one-base neighbor in the sample; base qualities were not kept.

The immunoSEQ assay at survey resolution was applied to genomic DNA for sequencing of TCRbeta rearrangements. Per the authors' processing: In the TCR sequencing data, the lowest productive clonotype frequency that could be detected was 2.59 x 10-5. Analyses included only productive TCRbeta rearrangements, meaning complete and in-frame sequences. Simpson clonality, calculated in the immunoSEQ Analyzer version 3.0, was used as the measure of sample clonality. Clones were binned by frequency as very rare, small, medium, large (1-20%) or hyperexpanded (>20%). Generation probabilities were estimated with OLGA 1.2.3, V-gene circos plots were generated with VDJtools, specificities were searched for in VDJdb, and CDR3 motifs were identified with GLIPH. TCRdb obtained this table from immuneACCESS and retained in-frame rearrangements with V and J assigned. These tables miss some clones; where compared with another copy, unresolved V genes account for less than half of the shortfall, and the remainder is unexplained. The V and J calls and the clone size are those of that table, but D and trimming were determined from the DNA. The sample yields nearly 30,000 clones; roughly 80% were counted once. The ten largest clones represent 6.2% of the sample.

This TCR came from a human donor in good health. The sequencing input was CD4+ T cells from blood buffy coats. The chain links TRBV2 with TRBJ1-1; the D segment cannot be called with confidence. Here the CDR3 is given as CASKSKTGMNTEAFF. In nucleotide form, the sequence is TGTGCCAGCAAGTCTAAGACGGGGATGAACACTGAAGCTTTCTTT.